The entry that follows covers one T cell receptor beta chain sequence. Antigen: not known. These data originate in a study of regulatory T cells in long-lasting Graves disease. Turning to the study itself: Prior antithyroid drug treatment in newly diagnosed Graves' patients lasted under 3 months.

The J segment lost 8 bases and the V segment lost 7 bases, leaving 5 bases of the junction unmatched. This CDR3 is built from 13 residues. The V gene's germline CDR1 is SGHTA and CDR2 FQGNSA. For TCR beta, libraries came from iRepertoire HTBI primers and Arm-PCR of CDR3 regions. One entry per CDR3 protein results from TCRdb running MiXCR on the multiplex PCR reads. Of 300,000 to 400,000 distinct CDR3 sequences listed, 16% are singletons. As for time point: newly diagnosed GD, antithyroid drugs for less than 3 months. Following extraction of RNA from PBMCs, that RNA was used to make the TCR library. Points from the study as a whole: Whereas 966 public clonotypes were shared by new patients, persistent patients shared more, at 2,500 to 3,500.

These data also formed part of another study, on T cells in Graves' hyperthyroidism and ophthalmopathy.

Sample: peripheral blood mononuclear cells (PBMCs), taken at new diagnosis, from a patient treated with antithyroid drugs. This chain connects TRBV7-2 to TRBJ1-6, with 7 bases matching TRBD1. The TCR originated in a man in his forties or fifties with Graves disease. The CDR3 protein is CASNDRAYSPLHF. DNA of the CDR3: TGTGCCAGCAACGACAGGGCTTATTCACCCCTCCACTTT.